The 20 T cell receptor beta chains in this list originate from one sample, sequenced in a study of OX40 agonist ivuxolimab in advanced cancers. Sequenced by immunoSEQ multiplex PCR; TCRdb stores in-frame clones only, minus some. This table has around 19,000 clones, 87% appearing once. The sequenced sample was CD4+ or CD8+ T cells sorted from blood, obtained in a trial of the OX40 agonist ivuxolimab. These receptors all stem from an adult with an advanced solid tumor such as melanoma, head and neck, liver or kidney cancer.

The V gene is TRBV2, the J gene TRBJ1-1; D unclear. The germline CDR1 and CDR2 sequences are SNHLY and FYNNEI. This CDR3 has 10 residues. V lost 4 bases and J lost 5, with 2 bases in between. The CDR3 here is CASSGTEAFF. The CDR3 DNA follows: TGTGCCAGCAGTGGGACTGAAGCTTTCTTT.

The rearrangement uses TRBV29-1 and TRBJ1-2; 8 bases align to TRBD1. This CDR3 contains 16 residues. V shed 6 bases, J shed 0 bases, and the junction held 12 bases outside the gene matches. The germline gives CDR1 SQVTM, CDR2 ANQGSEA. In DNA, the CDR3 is TGCAGCGTGTTCCTCCTGGGACAGGCCTCTAACTATGGCTACACCTTC. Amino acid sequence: CSVFLLGQASNYGYTF.

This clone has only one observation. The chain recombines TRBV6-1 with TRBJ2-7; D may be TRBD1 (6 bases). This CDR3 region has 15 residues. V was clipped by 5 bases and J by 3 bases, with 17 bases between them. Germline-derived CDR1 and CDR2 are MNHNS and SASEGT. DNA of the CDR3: TGTGCCAGCAGTATCGCAGGGGCCGATAACTACGAGCAGTACTTC. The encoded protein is CASSIAGADNYEQYF.

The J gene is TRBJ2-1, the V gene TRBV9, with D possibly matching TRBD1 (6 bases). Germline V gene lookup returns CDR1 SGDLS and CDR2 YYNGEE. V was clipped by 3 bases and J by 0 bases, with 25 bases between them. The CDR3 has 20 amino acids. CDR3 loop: CASSDNPKPGAAGSYNEQFF. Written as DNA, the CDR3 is TGTGCCAGCAGCGACAACCCAAAGCCAGGGGCTGCGGGCTCCTACAATGAGCAGTTCTTC.

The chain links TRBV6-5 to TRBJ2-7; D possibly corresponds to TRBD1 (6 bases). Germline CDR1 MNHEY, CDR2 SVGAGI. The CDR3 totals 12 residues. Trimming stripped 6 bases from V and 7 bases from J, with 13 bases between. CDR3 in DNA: TGTGCCAGCAGCCCAACAGGGTATGAGCAGTACTTC. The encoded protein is CASSPTGYEQYF.

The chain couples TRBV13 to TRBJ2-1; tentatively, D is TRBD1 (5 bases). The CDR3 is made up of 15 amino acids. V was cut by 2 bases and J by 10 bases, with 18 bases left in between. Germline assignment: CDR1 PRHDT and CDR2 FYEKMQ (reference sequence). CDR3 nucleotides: TGTGCCAGCAGCTTAAGTCCCCAAAGGGGAAGCGAGCAGTTCTTC. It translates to CASSLSPQRGSEQFF.

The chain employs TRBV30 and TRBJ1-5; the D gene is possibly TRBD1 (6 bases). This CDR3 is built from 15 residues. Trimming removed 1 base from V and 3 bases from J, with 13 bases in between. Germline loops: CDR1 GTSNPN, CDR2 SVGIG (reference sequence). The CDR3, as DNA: TGTGCCTGGAGTGATGAAAGGGGGTACAATCAGCCCCAGCATTTT. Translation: CAWSDERGYNQPQHF.

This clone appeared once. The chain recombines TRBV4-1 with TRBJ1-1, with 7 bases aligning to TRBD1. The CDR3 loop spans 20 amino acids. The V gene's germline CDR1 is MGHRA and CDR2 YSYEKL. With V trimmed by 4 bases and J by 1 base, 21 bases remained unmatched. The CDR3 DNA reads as TGCGCCAGCAGCCCTACAACCAAGATAGACAGGGTCTCTGCGAACACTGAAGCTTTCTTT. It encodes CASSPTTKIDRVSANTEAFF.

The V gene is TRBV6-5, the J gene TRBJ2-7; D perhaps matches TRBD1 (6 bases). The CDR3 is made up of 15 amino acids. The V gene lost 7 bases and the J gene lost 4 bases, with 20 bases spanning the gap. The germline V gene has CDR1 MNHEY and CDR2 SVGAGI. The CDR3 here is CASISDTPRGYEQYF. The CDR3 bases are TGTGCCAGCATCTCTGACACCCCAAGGGGGTACGAGCAGTACTTC.

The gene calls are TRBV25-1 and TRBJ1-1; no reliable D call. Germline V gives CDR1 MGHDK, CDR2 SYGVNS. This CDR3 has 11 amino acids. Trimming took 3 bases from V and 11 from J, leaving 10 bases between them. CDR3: CASSDLVSAFF. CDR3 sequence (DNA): TGTGCCAGCAGTGACCTCGTCTCGGCTTTCTTT.

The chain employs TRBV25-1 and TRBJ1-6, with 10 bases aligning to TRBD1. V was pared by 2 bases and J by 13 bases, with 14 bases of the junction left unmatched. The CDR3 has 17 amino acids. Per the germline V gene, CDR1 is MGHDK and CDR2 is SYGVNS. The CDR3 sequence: CASSELPGQGWSAPLHF. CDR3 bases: TGTGCCAGCAGTGAACTACCGGGACAGGGGTGGTCGGCGCCCCTCCACTTT.

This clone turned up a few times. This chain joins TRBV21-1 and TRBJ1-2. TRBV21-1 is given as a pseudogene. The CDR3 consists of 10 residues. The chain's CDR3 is CASSNNGYTF. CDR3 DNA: TGTGCCAGCAGCAATAATGGCTACACCTTC.

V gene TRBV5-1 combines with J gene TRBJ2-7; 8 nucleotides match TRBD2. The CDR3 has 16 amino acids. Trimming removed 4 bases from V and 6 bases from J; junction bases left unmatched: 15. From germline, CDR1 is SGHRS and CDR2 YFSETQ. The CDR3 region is CASSIGGGPSSPEQYF. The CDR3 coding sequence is TGCGCCAGCAGCATCGGCGGGGGGCCTAGTTCACCCGAGCAGTACTTC.

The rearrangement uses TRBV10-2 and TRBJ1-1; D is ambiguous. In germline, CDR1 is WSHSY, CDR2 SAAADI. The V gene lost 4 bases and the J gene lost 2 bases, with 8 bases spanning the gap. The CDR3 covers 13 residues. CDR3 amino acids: CASSGVTNTEAFF. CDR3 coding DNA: TGCGCCAGCAGTGGGGTAACAAACACTGAAGCTTTCTTT.

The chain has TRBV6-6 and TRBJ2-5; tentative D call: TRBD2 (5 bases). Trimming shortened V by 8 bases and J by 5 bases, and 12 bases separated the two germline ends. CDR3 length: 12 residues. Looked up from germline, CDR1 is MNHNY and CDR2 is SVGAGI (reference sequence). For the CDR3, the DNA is TGTGCCAGCTGGGGAGTTCCCGAGACCCAGTACTTC. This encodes CASWGVPETQYF.

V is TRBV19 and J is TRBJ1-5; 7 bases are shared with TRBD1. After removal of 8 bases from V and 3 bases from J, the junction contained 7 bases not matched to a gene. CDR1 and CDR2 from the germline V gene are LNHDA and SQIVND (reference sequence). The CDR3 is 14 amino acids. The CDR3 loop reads CASAWGQYNQPQHF. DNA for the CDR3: TGTGCCAGTGCGTGGGGACAGTACAATCAGCCCCAGCATTTT. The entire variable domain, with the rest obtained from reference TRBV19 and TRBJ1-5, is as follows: DGGITQSPKYLFRKEGQNVTLSCEQNLNHDAMYWYRQDPGQGLRLIYYSQIVNDFQKGDIAEGYSVSREKKESFPLTVTSAQKNPTAFYLCASAWGQYNQPQHFGDGTRLSIL.

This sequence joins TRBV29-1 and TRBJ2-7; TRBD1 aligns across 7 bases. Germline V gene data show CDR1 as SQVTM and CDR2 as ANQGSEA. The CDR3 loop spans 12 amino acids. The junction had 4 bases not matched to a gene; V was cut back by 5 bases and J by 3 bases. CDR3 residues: CSVQGELYEQYF. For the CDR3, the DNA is TGCAGCGTTCAGGGGGAGCTCTACGAGCAGTACTTC.

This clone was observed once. The CDR3 loop reads CASSYKFGLATGELFF. The CDR3 DNA follows: TGTGCCAGCAGCTACAAATTTGGCCTAGCCACCGGGGAGCTGTTTTTT. The J gene is TRBJ2-2, the V gene TRBV9; D possibly corresponds to TRBD2 (5 bases). This CDR3 has 16 amino acids. Germline CDR1 reads SGDLS; CDR2 reads YYNGEE. The ends were cut back, 4 bases at V and 4 bases at J, with 17 bases in the middle.

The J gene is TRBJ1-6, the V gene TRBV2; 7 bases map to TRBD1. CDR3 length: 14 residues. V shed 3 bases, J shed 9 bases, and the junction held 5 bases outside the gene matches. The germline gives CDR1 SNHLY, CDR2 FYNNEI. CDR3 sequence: CASSDRAGGSPLHF. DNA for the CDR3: TGTGCCAGCAGTGATAGGGCAGGGGGTTCACCCCTCCACTTT.

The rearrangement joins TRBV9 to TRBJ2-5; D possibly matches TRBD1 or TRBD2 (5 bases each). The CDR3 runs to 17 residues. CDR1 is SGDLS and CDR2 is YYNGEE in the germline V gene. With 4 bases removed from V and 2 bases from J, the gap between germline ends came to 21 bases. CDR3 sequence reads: CASSSPARGVFQETQYF. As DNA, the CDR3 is TGTGCCAGCAGCAGCCCGGCTAGAGGGGTTTTTCAAGAGACCCAGTACTTC. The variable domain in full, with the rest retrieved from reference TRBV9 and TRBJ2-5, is DSGVTQTPKHLITATGQRVTLRCSPRSGDLSVYWYQQSLDQGLQFLIQYYNGEERAKGNILERFSAQQFPDLHSELNLSSLELGDSALYFCASSSPARGVFQETQYFGPGTRLLVL.